Presented here are 10 T cell receptor beta chains from one specimen sequenced in a study of cytomegalovirus exposure and HLA in healthy donors. Use of 60 Vbeta and 13 Jbeta primers characterized the PCR. Assay: immunoSEQ multiplex PCR; the TCRdb copy retains only in-frame clones and omits some. This sample has about 140,000 clones, with about 75% found just once. The specimen sequenced was PBMCs. The receptors stem from a man in his forties or fifties in good health and CMV-seronegative.

This clone came up a few times. Its ends do not fully match the called genes, so a read error is possible. This chain links TRBV7-2 with TRBJ1-2, with D unresolved. This CDR3 contains 16 residues. Per germline, CDR1 SGHTA and CDR2 FQGNSA. This CDR3 reads CASTLMRALKAEGYTF. CDR3 in DNA: TGTGCCAGCACCTTAATGAGGGCCCTAAAGGCGGAGGGCTACACCTTC.

The rearrangement links TRBV15 to TRBJ1-4, with TRBD1 matching over 7 bases. This CDR3 comprises 13 residues. J gave up 9 bases and V 9 bases, and 10 bases lay outside the gene matches. Germline CDR1 LNHNV, CDR2 YYDKDF (reference sequence). CDR3 residues: CATSVGQEKKLFF. The CDR3 bases are TGTGCCACTTCGGTTGGACAGGAAAAAAAACTGTTTTTT. The full variable domain, with the rest looked up from reference TRBV15 and TRBJ1-4, is DAMVIQNPRYQVTQFGKPVTLSCSQTLNHNVMYWYQQKSSQAPKLLFHYYDKDFNNEADTPDNFQSRRPNTSFCFLDIRSPGLGDTAMYLCATSVGQEKKLFFGSGTQLSVL.

Within the sample, this clone is medium-sized (0.01 to 0.1%). This chain connects TRBV5-1 to TRBJ2-7; tentatively, D is TRBD1 (6 bases). V lost 2 bases and J lost 3, with 15 bases in between. The CDR3 covers 15 residues. Looked up from germline, CDR1 is SGHRS and CDR2 is YFSETQ. CDR3 residues: CASSLPTGSRYEQYF. The CDR3, as DNA: TGCGCCAGCAGCTTACCAACAGGGTCGCGCTACGAGCAGTACTTC. The variable domain in full, completed from reference TRBV5-1 and TRBJ2-7, reads KAGVTQTPRYLIKTRGQQVTLSCSPISGHRSVSWYQQTPGQGLQFLFEYFSETQRNKGNFPGRFSGRQFSNSRSEMNVSTLELGDSALYLCASSLPTGSRYEQYFGPGTRLTVT.

Note on this clone: Sequence at one end of the junction differs from germline and may be a read error. The V call is TRBV4-1, the J call TRBJ2-1; TRBD2 matches 9 bases. Germline loops: CDR1 MGHRA, CDR2 YSYEKL. This CDR3 is built from 17 residues. The CDR3 protein is CASSQFAVSGGPPEQLF. CDR3 nucleotides: TGCGCCAGCAGCCAATTCGCCGTTAGCGGGGGACCCCCGGAGCAGCTCTTC.

The chain couples TRBV7-2 to TRBJ2-2; 9 nucleotides agree with TRBD2. The CDR3 is 17 residues long. The germline CDR1 and CDR2 sequences are SGHTA and FQGNSA. The V and J ends lost 5 bases and 6 bases, in that order; junction bases with no gene match: 13. The CDR3 is CASSPSPRRGGAGELFF. CDR3 coding DNA: TGTGCCAGCAGCCCCTCCCCCAGGCGGGGGGGCGCCGGGGAGCTGTTTTTT.

The rearrangement links TRBV19 to TRBJ1-1, with 7 bases lining up with TRBD1. The germline V gene has CDR1 LNHDA and CDR2 SQIVND (reference sequence). After removal of 5 bases from V and 0 bases from J, the junction contained 3 bases not matched to a gene. The length of the CDR3 is 14 residues. The CDR3 spells CASSVGTVNTEAFF. CDR3 in DNA: TGTGCCAGTAGTGTCGGGACAGTGAACACTGAAGCTTTCTTT.

The V and J genes are TRBV2 and TRBJ1-3; 8 bases fit TRBD1. The CDR3 consists of 13 residues. V dropped 4 bases and J dropped 4; count of bases not matched to a gene: 0. The germline CDR1 and CDR2 sequences are SNHLY and FYNNEI. Written as DNA, the CDR3 is TGTGCCAGCAGTGGACAGGGGGGAAACACCATATATTTT. Protein product: CASSGQGGNTIYF.

This chain connects TRBV7-9 to TRBJ1-2, with 10 bases fitting TRBD1. With V trimmed by 4 bases and J by 3 bases, 8 bases remained unmatched. There are 16 residues in the CDR3. The germline CDR1 and CDR2 sequences are SEHNR and FQNEAQ (reference sequence). CDR3 nucleotide sequence: TGTGCCAGCAGCTCAGGACAGGGGGGCATTCACTATGGCTACACCTTC. It yields the protein CASSSGQGGIHYGYTF.

The chain recombines TRBV19 with TRBJ1-2; 9 bases are a match to TRBD1. The CDR3 sequence is 15 residues long. From germline, CDR1 is LNHDA and CDR2 SQIVND (reference sequence). Trimming took 5 bases from V and 0 from J; bases not matched to a gene: 4. Here the CDR3 DNA reads TGTGCCAGTAGTCCCCGGACAGGGGCTAACTATGGCTACACCTTC. Encoded protein: CASSPRTGANYGYTF.

The chain has TRBV18 and TRBJ2-2; 13 bases map to TRBD2. This CDR3 has 21 amino acids. Germline loops: CDR1 KGHSH, CDR2 LQKENI. The J segment lost 3 bases and the V segment lost 0 bases, leaving 13 bases of the junction unmatched. CDR3 bases: TGTGCCAGCTCACCACCGTTTTTTGAGACTAGCGGGGGGATTCACACCGGGGAGCTGTTTTTT. As protein: CASSPPFFETSGGIHTGELFF.